These T cell receptor beta chains were read from a single sample in a study of metastatic and nonmetastatic thyroid tumors. From the PCR reads, TCRdb re-called clones with MiXCR. The sample has 45,000 or so clones, about 4.3% seen once. The sample was blood. The source of these receptors is a female donor with papillary thyroid cancer or a benign thyroid nodule (not recorded which). Some clones in this sample may be carry-over from other donors' samples. CDR3s include the opening cysteine and the closing phenylalanine or tryptophan. The order of the fields is clone size, D gene, J gene, V gene, CDR3 protein, CDR3 DNA. D genes are given only for firm matches. Clone size is shown for a subset of rows, as once, few, many or a class of expanded clone.

>many|TRBD1|TRBJ2-5|TRBV11-3
CASSFGTALGEETQYF
TGTGCCAGCAGCTTCGGGACAGCCTTGGGAGAAGAGACCCAGTACTTC
>many|NA|TRBJ1-1|TRBV2
CASRGGGNTEAFF
TGTGCCAGCAGGGGGGGAGGGAACACTGAAGCTTTCTTT
>many|TRBD1|TRBJ2-6|TRBV6-5
CASSYMTGDSGANVLTF
TGTGCCAGCAGTTACATGACAGGGGACTCTGGGGCCAACGTCCTGACTTTC
>few|NA|TRBJ2-7|TRBV30
CAWNSASYEQYF
TGTGCCTGGAATAGCGCCTCCTACGAGCAGTACTTC
>few|NA|TRBJ1-2|TRBV5-1
CASSLGGGYTF
TGCGCCAGCAGCTTGGGAGGGGGCTACACCTTC
>many|TRBD1|TRBJ1-4|TRBV27
CASGIQGGRREKLFF
TGTGCCAGCGGCATTCAGGGGGGACGTCGTGAAAAACTGTTTTTT
>many|TRBD1|TRBJ1-2|TRBV9
CASSPYSGTENYGYTF
TGTGCCAGCAGCCCGTATTCCGGGACAGAGAACTATGGCTACACCTTC
>NA|NA|TRBJ2-5|TRBV30
CAWSEPRVREETQYF
TGTGCCTGGAGCGAGCCTAGGGTTCGGGAAGAGACCCAGTACTTC
>many|TRBD1|TRBJ2-7|TRBV5-6
CASSLFGQGSYEQYF
TGTGCCAGCAGCTTGTTTGGACAGGGATCCTACGAGCAGTACTTC
>NA|NA|TRBJ2-1|TRBV20-1
CSARVLSRDLDFLEQFF
TGCAGTGCTAGGGTTTTATCCCGGGACTTGGATTTTCTTGAGCAGTTCTTC
>few|TRBD1|TRBJ1-1|TRBV6-2/TRBV6-3
CASKRQGAGTEAFF
TGTGCCAGCAAGAGACAGGGGGCGGGTACTGAAGCTTTCTTT
>many|TRBD1|TRBJ2-1|TRBV7-8
CASSRMTGIFYNEQFF
TGTGCCAGCAGCCGTATGACAGGGATTTTTTACAATGAGCAGTTCTTC
>many|TRBD2|TRBJ2-7|TRBV19
CASSIGLAGDYEQYF
TGTGCCAGTAGTATCGGACTAGCGGGAGACTACGAGCAGTACTTC
>NA|NA|TRBJ1-1|TRBV5-1
CASSLWSKNTEAFF
TGCGCCAGCAGCTTGTGGAGTAAGAACACTGAAGCTTTCTTT
>many|NA|TRBJ1-1|TRBV9
CASSEGGWPNTEAFF
TGTGCCAGCAGCGAGGGGGGGTGGCCGAACACTGAAGCTTTCTTT
>many|NA|TRBJ2-7|TRBV2
CASSAGTYEQYF
TGTGCCAGCAGTGCAGGGACCTACGAGCAGTACTTC
>few|NA|TRBJ2-1|TRBV6-5
CASSYLQGSYNEQFF
TGTGCCAGCAGTTACTTGCAAGGCTCCTACAATGAGCAGTTCTTC
>NA|NA|TRBJ1-1|TRBV28
CASRSTDVYRAFF
TGTGCCAGCAGAAGTACGGATGTTTATAGAGCTTTCTTT
>many|TRBD2|TRBJ2-5|TRBV3-1
CASSQDPGGRETQYF
TGTGCCAGCAGCCAAGATCCGGGGGGGAGAGAGACCCAGTACTTC
>NA|TRBD2|TRBJ2-3|TRBV5-4
CASSTLLAGYTDTQYF
TGTGCCAGCAGCACACTACTAGCGGGATACACAGATACGCAGTATTTT
>many|NA|TRBJ1-1|TRBV24-1
CATSDSTTGNTEAFF
TGTGCCACCAGTGATTCCACGACTGGGAACACTGAAGCTTTCTTT
>many|TRBD2|TRBJ2-3|TRBV27
CASSPQLAGGTDTQYF
TGTGCCAGCAGTCCGCAACTAGCGGGAGGCACAGATACGCAGTATTTT
>many|NA|TRBJ2-3|TRBV20-1
CSASLQLDTQYF
TGCAGTGCTAGCCTGCAACTAGATACGCAGTATTTT
>NA|NA|TRBJ1-4|TRBV5-4
CASSWTAGATNEKLFF
TGTGCCAGCAGCTGGACAGCGGGGGCGACTAATGAAAAACTGTTTTTT
>many|NA|TRBJ2-7|TRBV6-1
CASSLQVSYEQYF
TGTGCCAGCAGTCTACAGGTCTCCTACGAGCAGTACTTC
>many|TRBD1|TRBJ1-5|TRBV19
CASSDRGRNQPQHF
TGTGCCAGTAGTGACAGGGGGCGCAATCAGCCCCAGCATTTT
>many|TRBD2|TRBJ2-5|TRBV11-3
CASSLAGGETQYF
TGTGCCAGCAGCTTAGCGGGAGGGGAGACCCAGTACTTC
>NA|NA|TRBJ2-7|TRBV6-1
CASKATPYYQYF
TGTGCCAGCAAGGCTACCCCCTACTATCAGTACTTC
>few|TRBD1|TRBJ2-7|TRBV27
CASSLSGTGGNEQYF
TGTGCCAGCAGCCTCTCCGGGACAGGGGGCAACGAGCAGTACTTC
>many|NA|TRBJ2-5|TRBV24-1
CATSDSRTIFRETQYF
TGTGCCACCAGTGATTCAAGGACTATTTTTAGGGAGACCCAGTACTTC
>many|NA|TRBJ1-2|TRBV7-9
CASSLMAANYGYTF
TGTGCCAGCAGCTTAATGGCCGCTAACTATGGCTACACCTTC
>few|TRBD1|TRBJ1-2|TRBV6-5
CASSLDRDYGYTF
TGTGCCAGCAGTTTAGACAGGGACTATGGCTACACCTTC
>many|NA|TRBJ2-1|TRBV7-9
CASSLAWGGRSSYNEQFF
TGTGCCAGCAGCTTAGCCTGGGGGGGGCGGAGCTCCTACAATGAGCAGTTCTTC
>few|NA|TRBJ1-2|TRBV20-1
CSARVRTAYYGYTF
TGCAGTGCTAGAGTCCGGACAGCTTACTATGGCTACACCTTC
>few|TRBD1|TRBJ2-7|TRBV6-1
CASSPGTGRYEQYF
TGTGCCAGCAGTCCCGGGACAGGGCGCTACGAGCAGTACTTC
>few|NA|TRBJ2-3|TRBV3-1
CASSRVTDTQYF
TGTGCCAGCAGCAGGGTCACAGATACGCAGTATTTT
>few|TRBD1|TRBJ2-5|TRBV2
CASSFEPTGVDQYF
TGTGCCAGCAGCTTCGAGCCCACAGGGGTTGACCAGTACTTC
>NA|TRBD2|TRBJ2-7|TRBV27
CASSLSSSGRAREQYF
TGTGCCAGCAGTTTATCGAGTAGCGGGAGGGCCAGGGAGCAGTACTTC
>few|NA|TRBJ2-7|TRBV2
CASRTLDGHYEQYF
TGTGCCAGCAGAACTCTGGACGGCCACTACGAGCAGTACTTC
>NA|TRBD1|TRBJ1-1|TRBV6-1
CASSEALGQGPTEAFF
TGTGCCAGCAGTGAAGCGCTGGGACAGGGGCCCACTGAAGCTTTCTTT
>NA|NA|TRBJ1-1|TRBV12-3/TRBV12-4
CASSLGITEAFF
TGTGCCAGCAGTTTAGGTATTACTGAAGCTTTCTTT
>medium-sized|NA|TRBJ1-1|TRBV7-3
CASSLWGNTEAFF
TGTGCCAGCAGCTTGTGGGGGAACACTGAAGCTTTCTTT
>many|TRBD2|TRBJ2-7|TRBV2
CASSEPLGLALVAEQYF
TGTGCCAGCAGTGAGCCTCTAGGACTAGCGCTCGTGGCCGAGCAGTACTTC
>many|NA|TRBJ2-1|TRBV5-1
CASRRLTAEYNEQFF
TGCGCCAGCCGTCGACTGACCGCAGAATACAATGAGCAGTTCTTC
>many|NA|TRBJ1-5|TRBV5-5
CASSFATVSQPQHF
TGTGCCAGCAGCTTCGCGACAGTGAGTCAGCCCCAGCATTTT
>few|NA|TRBJ2-1|TRBV6-1
CASTPPTGRVFF
TGTGCCAGCACCCCCCCTACGGGGCGGGTTTTCTTC
>few|TRBD1|TRBJ1-5|TRBV6-1
CAGIQGGTQPQHF
TGTGCCGGCATACAGGGGGGAACTCAGCCCCAGCATTTT
>many|TRBD1|TRBJ1-3|TRBV9
CASSVHSDRVSGNTIYF
TGTGCCAGCAGCGTCCACTCTGACAGGGTCTCTGGAAACACCATATATTTT